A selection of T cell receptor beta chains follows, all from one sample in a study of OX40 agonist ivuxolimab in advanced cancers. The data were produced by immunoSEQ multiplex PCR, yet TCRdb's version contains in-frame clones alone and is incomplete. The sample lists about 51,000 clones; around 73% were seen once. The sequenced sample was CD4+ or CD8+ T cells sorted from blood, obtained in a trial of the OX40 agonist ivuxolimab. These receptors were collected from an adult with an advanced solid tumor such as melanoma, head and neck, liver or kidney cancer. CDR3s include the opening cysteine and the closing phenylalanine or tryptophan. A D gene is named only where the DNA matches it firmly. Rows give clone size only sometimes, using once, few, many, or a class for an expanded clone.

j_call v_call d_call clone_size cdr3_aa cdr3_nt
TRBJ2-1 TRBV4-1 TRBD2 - CASSQELAGGLAEQFF TGCGCCAGCAGCCAAGAACTAGCGGGAGGGTTAGCTGAGCAGTTCTTC
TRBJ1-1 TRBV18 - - CASSPKRDTEAFF TGTGCCAGCTCACCGAAAAGGGACACTGAAGCTTTCTTT
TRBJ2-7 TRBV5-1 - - CASSLVGAQYEQYF TGCGCCAGCAGCTTGGTAGGGGCGCAATACGAGCAGTACTTC
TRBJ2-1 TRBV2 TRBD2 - CASSPQTSGRYNEQFF TGTGCCAGCAGTCCTCAGACTAGCGGGAGATACAATGAGCAGTTCTTC
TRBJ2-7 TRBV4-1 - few CASSQMTLSSYEQYF TGCGCCAGCAGCCAAATGACCTTGAGCTCCTACGAGCAGTACTTC
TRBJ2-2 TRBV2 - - CASRADTAFAGELFF TGTGCCAGCAGGGCGGACACCGCATTCGCCGGGGAGCTGTTTTTT
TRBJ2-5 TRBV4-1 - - CASSPEESPRETQYF TGCGCCAGCAGTCCAGAGGAGTCTCCCCGAGAGACCCAGTACTTC
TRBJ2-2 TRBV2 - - CASSEALRLTGELFF TGTGCCAGCAGTGAAGCGCTTAGACTCACCGGGGAGCTGTTTTTT
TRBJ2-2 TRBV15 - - CATSRDLGTGELFF TGTGCCACCAGCAGAGATCTCGGAACCGGGGAGCTGTTTTTT
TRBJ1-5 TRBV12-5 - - CASGLAPTDSNQPQHF TGTGCTAGTGGTTTGGCCCCGACAGATAGCAATCAGCCCCAGCATTTT
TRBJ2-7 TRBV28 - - CASSLLREQYF TGTGCCAGCAGTCTCCTACGCGAGCAGTACTTC
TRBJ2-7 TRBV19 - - CASSMTPLLASYEQYF TGTGCCAGTAGTATGACTCCCCTCCTAGCCTCCTACGAGCAGTACTTC
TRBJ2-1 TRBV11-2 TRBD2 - CASSHAGVGEQFF TGTGCCAGCAGCCACGCGGGAGTGGGGGAGCAGTTCTTC
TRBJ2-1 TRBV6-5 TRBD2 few CASSRSGARNEQFF TGTGCCAGCAGCCGTAGCGGGGCTCGGAATGAGCAGTTCTTC
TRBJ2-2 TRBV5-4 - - CASSLMDSTGELFF TGTGCCAGCAGCTTGATGGACAGCACCGGGGAGCTGTTTTTT
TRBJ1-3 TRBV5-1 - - CASSQGRTGNTIYF TGCGCCAGCAGCCAGGGCCGCACTGGAAACACCATATATTTT
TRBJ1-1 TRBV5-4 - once CASSASQGLTEAFF TGTGCCAGCAGCGCCTCCCAGGGGTTAACTGAAGCTTTCTTT
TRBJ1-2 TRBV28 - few CASSRRTGEHGYTF TGTGCCAGCAGCCGACGGACCGGTGAACATGGCTACACCTTC
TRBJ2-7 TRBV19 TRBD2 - CASSIGGLAGYEQYF TGTGCCAGTAGTATTGGGGGACTAGCGGGATACGAGCAGTACTTC
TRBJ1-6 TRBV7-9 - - CASSLGVEGFPLHF TGTGCCAGCAGCTTAGGAGTTGAGGGTTTCCCCCTCCACTTT
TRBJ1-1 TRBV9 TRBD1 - CASSVGGTGVTEAFF TGTGCCAGCAGCGTAGGAGGGACAGGGGTTACTGAAGCTTTCTTT
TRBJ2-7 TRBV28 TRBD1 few CAHSGGQGLGEQYF TGTGCCCACTCCGGGGGACAGGGCCTCGGGGAGCAGTACTTC
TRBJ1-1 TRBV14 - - CASSQGGAGAFF TGTGCCAGCAGCCAAGGGGGGGCTGGAGCTTTCTTT
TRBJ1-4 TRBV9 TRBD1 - CASSAGTGMNEKLFF TGTGCCAGCAGCGCCGGGACAGGGATGAATGAAAAACTGTTTTTT
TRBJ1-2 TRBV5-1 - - CASSRDLGVVGYTF TGCGCCAGCAGCAGGGACTTAGGGGTCGTAGGCTACACCTTC
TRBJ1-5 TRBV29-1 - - CSVVMGNDQPQHF TGCAGCGTAGTTATGGGGAATGATCAGCCCCAGCATTTT
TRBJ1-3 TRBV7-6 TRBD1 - CASSLARQGGNTIYF TGTGCCAGCAGCTTGGCTAGACAGGGAGGAAACACCATATATTTT
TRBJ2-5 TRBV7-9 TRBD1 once CASSSPRGQGSRETQYF TGTGCCAGCAGCTCCCCAAGGGGACAGGGGAGTAGAGAGACCCAGTACTTC
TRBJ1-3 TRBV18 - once CASSPNQRNSGNTIYF TGTGCCAGCTCACCAAATCAGCGAAACTCTGGAAACACCATATATTTT
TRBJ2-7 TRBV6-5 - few CASSYSRAVRSYEQYF TGTGCCAGCAGTTACTCTAGGGCAGTGCGATCCTACGAGCAGTACTTC
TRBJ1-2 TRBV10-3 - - CAISENLGGYGYTF TGTGCCATCAGTGAGAATTTGGGGGGCTATGGCTACACCTTC
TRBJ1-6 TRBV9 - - CASSVVADNSPLHF TGTGCCAGCAGCGTAGTGGCAGATAATTCACCCCTCCACTTT
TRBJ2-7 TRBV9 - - CASSVSGFSHEQYF TGTGCCAGCAGCGTATCTGGTTTTTCCCACGAGCAGTACTTC
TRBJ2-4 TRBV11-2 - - CASSNFRGVAKNIQYF TGTGCCAGCAGCAATTTTAGGGGCGTCGCCAAAAACATTCAGTACTTC
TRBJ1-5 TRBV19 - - CASSLGRGLGQPQHF TGTGCCAGTAGCCTCGGGCGGGGTTTGGGTCAGCCCCAGCATTTT